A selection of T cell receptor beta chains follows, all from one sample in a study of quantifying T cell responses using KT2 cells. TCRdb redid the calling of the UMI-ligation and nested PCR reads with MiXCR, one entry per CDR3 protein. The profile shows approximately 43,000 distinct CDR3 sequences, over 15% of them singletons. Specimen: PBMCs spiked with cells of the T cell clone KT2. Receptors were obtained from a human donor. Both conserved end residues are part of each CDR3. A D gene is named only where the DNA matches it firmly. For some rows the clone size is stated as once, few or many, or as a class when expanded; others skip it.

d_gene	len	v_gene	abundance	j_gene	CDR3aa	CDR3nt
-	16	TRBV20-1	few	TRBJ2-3	CSARVPAGRLADTQYF	TGCAGTGCTAGAGTGCCCGCGGGACGTCTGGCAGATACGCAGTATTTT
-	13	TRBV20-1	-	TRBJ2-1	CSARRPGLDEQFF	TGCAGTGCTAGGCGCCCGGGACTTGATGAGCAGTTCTTC
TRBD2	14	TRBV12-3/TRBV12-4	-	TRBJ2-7	CASSLGLAGYEQYF	TGTGCCAGCAGTTTGGGACTAGCGGGCTACGAGCAGTACTTC
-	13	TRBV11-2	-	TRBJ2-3	CASSLSGEDTQYF	TGTGCCAGCAGCTTATCAGGGGAGGATACGCAGTATTTT
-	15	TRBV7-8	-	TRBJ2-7	CASSLDHYISYEQYF	TGTGCCAGCAGCTTAGATCATTACATATCCTACGAGCAGTACTTC
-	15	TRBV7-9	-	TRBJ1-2	CASNRPLGPNYGYTF	TGTGCCAGCAATAGACCCCTAGGCCCTAACTATGGCTACACCTTC
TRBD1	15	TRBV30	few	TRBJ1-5	CAWNPGQGAGQPQHF	TGTGCCTGGAACCCCGGACAGGGGGCGGGACAGCCCCAGCATTTT
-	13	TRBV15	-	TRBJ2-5	CATSSLALETQYF	TGTGCCACCAGCAGTCTTGCGCTTGAGACCCAGTACTTC
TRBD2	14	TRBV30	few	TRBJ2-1	CACRLAGELGEQFF	TGTGCCTGTCGACTAGCGGGAGAGCTGGGTGAGCAGTTCTTC
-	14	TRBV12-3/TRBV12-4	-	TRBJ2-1	CASSTTPRNNEQFF	TGTGCCAGCAGTACAACCCCACGTAACAATGAGCAGTTCTTC
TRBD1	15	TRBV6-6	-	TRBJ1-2	CASSSGTGRLYGYTF	TGTGCCAGCAGTTCCGGGACAGGGAGGTTATATGGCTACACCTTC
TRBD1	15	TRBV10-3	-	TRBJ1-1	CAIRGEGGAYTEAFF	TGTGCCATCAGGGGGGAAGGGGGCGCGTACACTGAAGCTTTCTTT
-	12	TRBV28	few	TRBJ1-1	CASSPSGAEAFF	TGTGCCAGCAGTCCATCAGGGGCTGAAGCTTTCTTT
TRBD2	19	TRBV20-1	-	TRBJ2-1	CSARDLGLADRNSYNEQFF	TGCAGTGCTAGAGACCTGGGACTAGCGGACCGGAACTCCTACAATGAGCAGTTCTTC
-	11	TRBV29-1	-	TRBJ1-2	CSVFGGPGYTF	TGCAGCGTTTTCGGGGGGCCCGGCTACACCTTC
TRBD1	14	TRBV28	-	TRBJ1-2	CASSLRQGVYGYTF	TGTGCCAGCAGTTTAAGACAGGGCGTCTATGGCTACACCTTC
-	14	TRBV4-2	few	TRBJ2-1	CASSQDFELEGQFF	TGTGCCAGCAGCCAAGATTTTGAATTGGAGGGGCAGTTCTTC
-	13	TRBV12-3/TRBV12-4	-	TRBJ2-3	CASSLEASTTQYF	TGTGCCAGCAGTTTAGAGGCTAGTACTACGCAGTATTTT
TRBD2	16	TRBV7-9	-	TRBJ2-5	CASSGPSGEDQETQYF	TGTGCCAGCAGCGGACCTAGCGGGGAGGACCAAGAGACCCAGTACTTC
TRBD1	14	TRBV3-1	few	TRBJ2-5	CASSRQGPQETQYF	TGTGCCAGCAGCCGACAGGGTCCCCAAGAGACCCAGTACTTC
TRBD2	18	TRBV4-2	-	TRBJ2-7	CASSPLGASGREVREQYF	TGTGCCAGCAGCCCGCTAGGGGCTAGCGGGAGGGAAGTGAGAGAGCAGTACTTC
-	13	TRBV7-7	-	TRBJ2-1	CASSLEGGTEQFF	TGTGCTAGCAGCTTAGAGGGCGGGACTGAGCAGTTCTTC
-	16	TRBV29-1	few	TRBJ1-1	CSVEAFRERGGTEAFF	TGCAGCGTTGAAGCGTTCAGGGAGAGGGGAGGAACTGAAGCTTTCTTT
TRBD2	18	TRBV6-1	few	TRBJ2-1	CASRAYLSGLAGRDEQFF	TGTGCCAGCAGAGCTTACCTTAGCGGACTAGCGGGTCGGGATGAGCAGTTCTTC
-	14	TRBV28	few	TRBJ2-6	CASSPGAGANVLTF	TGTGCCAGCAGTCCCGGTGCTGGGGCCAACGTCCTGACTTTC
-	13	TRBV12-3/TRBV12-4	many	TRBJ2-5	CASSTGARETQYF	TGTGCCAGCAGCACCGGAGCACGCGAGACCCAGTACTTC
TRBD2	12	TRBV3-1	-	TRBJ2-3	CASSFPTSGFRF	TGTGCCAGCAGCTTTCCGACTAGCGGATTCCGTTTT
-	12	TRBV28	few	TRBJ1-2	CATRQVNYGYTF	TGTGCCACCCGTCAGGTTAACTATGGCTACACCTTC
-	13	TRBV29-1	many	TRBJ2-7	CSDTTSPDYEQYF	TGCAGCGATACGACATCCCCTGACTACGAGCAGTACTTC
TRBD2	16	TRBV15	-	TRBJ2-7	CATSRRSGSPQYEQYF	TGTGCCACCAGCAGGAGAAGCGGGAGCCCGCAGTACGAGCAGTACTTC
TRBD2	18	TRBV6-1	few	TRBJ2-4	CASSVEGTGGGTKNIQYF	TGTGCCAGCAGTGTCGAGGGAACTGGCGGGGGGACCAAAAACATTCAGTACTTC
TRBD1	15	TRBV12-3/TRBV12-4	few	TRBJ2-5	CASSLPGGNEETQYF	TGTGCCAGCAGTTTGCCAGGGGGAAACGAGGAGACCCAGTACTTC
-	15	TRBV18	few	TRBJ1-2	CASSPVELPNYGYTF	TGTGCCAGCTCACCCGTAGAACTACCCAACTATGGCTACACCTTC
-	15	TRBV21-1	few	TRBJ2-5	CASSNRQGAAETQYF	TGTGCCAGCAGCAATCGGCAGGGGGCCGCAGAGACCCAGTACTTC
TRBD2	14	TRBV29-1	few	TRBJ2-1	CSVGASGSRNEQFF	TGCAGCGTTGGAGCTAGCGGGAGTCGGAATGAGCAGTTCTTC
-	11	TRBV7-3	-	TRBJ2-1	CASSQGNEQFF	TGTGCCAGCAGCCAGGGGAATGAGCAGTTCTTC
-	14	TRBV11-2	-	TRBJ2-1	CASSLGHSSYEQFF	TGTGCCAGCAGCTTAGGGCACAGTAGTTATGAGCAGTTCTTC
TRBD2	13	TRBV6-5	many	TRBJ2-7	CASRTSGPYEQYF	TGTGCCAGCAGGACTAGCGGGCCCTACGAGCAGTACTTC
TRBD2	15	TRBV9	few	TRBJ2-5	CASSSSGGAGETQYF	TGTGCCAGCAGCAGTAGCGGGGGGGCCGGGGAGACCCAGTACTTC
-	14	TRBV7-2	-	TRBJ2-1	CASSLGGAHNEQFF	TGTGCCAGCAGCTTAGGGGGGGCGCACAATGAGCAGTTCTTC
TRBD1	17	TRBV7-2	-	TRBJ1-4	CASSLALPGGYNEKLFF	TGTGCCAGCAGCTTAGCTTTGCCAGGGGGATATAATGAAAAACTGTTTTTT
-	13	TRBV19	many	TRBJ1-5	CASTPASNQPQHF	TGTGCCAGTACGCCGGCGAGCAATCAGCCCCAGCATTTT
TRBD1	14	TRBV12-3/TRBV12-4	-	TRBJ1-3	CASSQTGAGNTIYF	TGTGCCAGCAGTCAGACAGGGGCTGGAAACACCATATATTTT
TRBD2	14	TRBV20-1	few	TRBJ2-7	CSAKTSGRTYEQYF	TGCAGTGCTAAAACTAGCGGGAGAACCTACGAGCAGTACTTC
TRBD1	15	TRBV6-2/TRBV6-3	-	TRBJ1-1	CASSYAYRGRTEAFF	TGTGCCAGCAGTTACGCCTACAGGGGAAGAACTGAAGCTTTCTTT
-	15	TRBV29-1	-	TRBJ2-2	CSARPGHSNTGELFF	TGCAGCGCGCGCCCGGGACACTCGAACACCGGGGAGCTGTTTTTT
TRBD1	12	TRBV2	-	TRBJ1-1	CASNGQGTEAFF	TGTGCCAGCAACGGACAGGGAACTGAAGCTTTCTTT
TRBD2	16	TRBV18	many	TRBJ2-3	CASSGLAGGTADTQYF	TGTGCCAGCTCAGGACTAGCGGGAGGAACGGCAGATACGCAGTATTTT
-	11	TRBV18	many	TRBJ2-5	CASSVGETQYF	TGTGCCAGCTCCGTAGGAGAGACCCAGTACTTC
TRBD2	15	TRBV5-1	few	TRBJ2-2	CASSLGLADTGELFF	TGCGCCAGCAGCTTGGGACTAGCGGACACCGGGGAGCTGTTTTTT
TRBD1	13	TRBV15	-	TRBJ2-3	CATGTAITDTQYF	TGTGCCACGGGGACAGCTATCACAGATACGCAGTATTTT
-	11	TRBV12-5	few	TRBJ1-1	CASVKVLEAFF	TGTGCTAGTGTCAAGGTGTTAGAAGCTTTCTTT
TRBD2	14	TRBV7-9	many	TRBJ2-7	CASSLLAGAYEQYF	TGTGCCAGCAGCCTTCTAGCGGGAGCCTACGAGCAGTACTTC
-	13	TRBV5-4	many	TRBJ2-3	CASSFGATDTQYF	TGTGCCAGCAGCTTTGGAGCCACAGATACGCAGTATTTT
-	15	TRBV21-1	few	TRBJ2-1	CASPDGTGDLGEQFF	TGTGCCAGCCCCGATGGCACAGGAGACTTGGGTGAGCAGTTCTTC
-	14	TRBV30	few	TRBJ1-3	CAWSVPPQKSTIYF	-
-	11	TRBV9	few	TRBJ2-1	CASSENSEQFF	TGTGCCAGCAGCGAAAACAGCGAGCAGTTCTTC
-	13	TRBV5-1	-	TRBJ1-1	CASRRVSDTEAFF	TGCGCCAGCAGGAGGGTATCGGACACTGAAGCTTTCTTT
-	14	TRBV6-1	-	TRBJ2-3	CASGLGYSTDTQYF	TGTGCCAGCGGACTGGGGTACTCCACAGATACGCAGTATTTT